A single sample is the source of the 30 T cell receptor beta chains below, sequenced in a study of CD8 T cells in Susac syndrome. Random hexamers were used to reverse transcribe an amount of about 0.45 to 1 ug RNA. One entry per CDR3 protein results from TCRdb running MiXCR on the immunoSEQ multiplex PCR reads. The data contain about 250,000 distinct CDR3 sequences, roughly 93% of them singletons. Sequenced material: CD4+ T cells from PBMCs. The receptors stem from a human donor with multiple sclerosis.

The V gene is TRBV14, the J gene TRBJ2-5; D gene uncertain. V was clipped by 2 bases and J by 4 bases, with 5 bases between them. Germline CDR1 and CDR2: SGHDN and FVKESK. The CDR3 totals 12 residues. The CDR3 nucleotides are TGTGCCAGCAGCCAATATCTAGAGACCCAGTACTTC. Translated: CASSQYLETQYF. Looking up the rest from reference TRBV14 and TRBJ2-5 gives the full variable domain: EAGVTQFPSHSVIEKGQTVTLRCDPISGHDNLYWYRRVMGKEIKFLLHFVKESKQDESGMPNNRFLAERTGGTYSTLKVQPAELEDSGVYFCASSQYLETQYFGPGTRLLVL.

Only one count was recorded for this clonotype. The chain uses TRBV15 and TRBJ2-1; 11 nucleotides line up with TRBD2. V lost 2 bases, J lost 10 bases, and 13 bases stayed unmatched. The CDR3 runs 17 residues. Germline CDR1 and CDR2: LNHNV and YYDKDF (reference sequence). The chain's CDR3 is CATSRLVLAGANLEQFF. DNA for the CDR3: TGTGCCACCAGCAGACTGGTACTAGCGGGGGCGAACCTAGAGCAGTTCTTC.

The J gene is TRBJ1-6, the V gene TRBV20-1, with 9 positions matching TRBD1. V gave up 4 bases and J gave up 14 bases; unmatched junction bases: 6. The CDR3 consists of 12 residues. Germline CDR1 DFQATT, CDR2 SNEGSKA (reference sequence). The CDR3 sequence: CSANRDRATLHF. The CDR3 DNA is TGCAGTGCTAACCGGGACAGGGCCACCCTCCACTTT.

V is TRBV14 and J is TRBJ2-1; D uncertain. Looked up from germline, CDR1 is SGHDN and CDR2 is FVKESK. Trimming shortened V by 4 bases and J by 3 bases, and 10 bases separated the two germline ends. This CDR3 contains 14 residues. CDR3 in DNA: TGTGCCAGCAGCCGCGGACGGCGCTACAATGAGCAGTTCTTC. Translated: CASSRGRRYNEQFF.

The chain carries TRBV5-6 and TRBJ2-1, with no clear D. With 4 bases removed from V and 0 bases from J, the gap between germline ends came to 17 bases. The CDR3 is 17 residues long. Germline values: CDR1 SGHDT, CDR2 YYEEEE. Written as DNA, the CDR3 is TGTGCCAGCAGCCCCTCGACACGCCGGAGCTCCTACAATGAGCAGTTCTTC. Translation gives CASSPSTRRSSYNEQFF.

V and J are TRBV6-4 and TRBJ2-1; 11 positions agree with TRBD2. Germline lookup yields CDR1 MRHNA and CDR2 SNTAGT. The CDR3 contains 16 residues. V was pared by 0 bases and J by 3 bases, with 1 base of the junction left unmatched. The CDR3 coding sequence is TGTGCCAGCAGTGACTCTACTAGCGGGGGCTACAATGAGCAGTTCTTC. Amino acid sequence: CASSDSTSGGYNEQFF.

This sequence joins TRBV3-1 and TRBJ1-2, with 9 bases identical to TRBD1. The germline gives CDR1 LGHDT, CDR2 YNNKEL (reference sequence). The CDR3 length is 17 residues. Trimming removed 4 bases from V and 7 bases from J; junction bases left unmatched: 16. DNA for the CDR3: TGTGCCAGCAGCCTCCGCCCCTGGGGACAGGGACATAGTGGCTACACCTTC. Its translation is CASSLRPWGQGHSGYTF.

The chain couples TRBV20-1 to TRBJ2-1; TRBD2 is a possible D gene (5 bases). The CDR3 consists of 14 residues. V dropped 3 bases and J dropped 3 bases, with 12 bases sitting between them. CDR1 and CDR2 from the germline V gene are DFQATT and SNEGSKA (reference sequence). The CDR3 spells CSASRTPDYNEQFF. The DNA for the CDR3 is TGCAGTGCTAGTCGGACTCCCGACTACAATGAGCAGTTCTTC.

The chain joins TRBV3-1 to TRBJ2-7; 8 nucleotides line up with TRBD2. Germline values: CDR1 LGHDT, CDR2 YNNKEL (reference sequence). J lost 1 base, V lost 4 bases, and 12 bases had no gene match. The CDR3 totals 17 residues. CDR3 loop: CASSPPAGRASSYEQYV. CDR3 in DNA: TGTGCCAGCAGCCCCCCTGCCGGGAGGGCCAGTTCCTACGAGCAGTACGTC.

This CDR3 is CASSLNSGTVNEKLFF. CDR3 DNA sequence: TGTGCCAGCTCACTCAACTCCGGGACAGTTAATGAAAAACTGTTTTTT. The rearrangement uses TRBV18 and TRBJ1-4, with 7 bases lining up with TRBD1. Germline V CDR1 and CDR2: KGHSH, LQKENI. The J segment lost 4 bases and the V segment lost 4 bases, leaving 9 bases of the junction unmatched. The CDR3 is 16 residues long.

The chain has TRBV19 and TRBJ1-1; D not certain. Germline V lookup: CDR1 LNHDA, CDR2 SQIVND (reference sequence). This CDR3 spans 11 amino acids. V gave up 6 bases and J gave up 4 bases, with 6 bases separating them. CDR3 sequence reads: CASSMGTEAFF. DNA of the CDR3: TGTGCCAGTAGCATGGGCACTGAAGCTTTCTTT. Variable domain in full (rest from reference TRBV19 and TRBJ1-1): DGGITQSPKYLFRKEGQNVTLSCEQNLNHDAMYWYRQDPGQGLRLIYYSQIVNDFQKGDIAEGYSVSREKKESFPLTVTSAQKNPTAFYLCASSMGTEAFFGQGTRLTVV.

The chain is built from TRBV19 and TRBJ2-3, with no clear D. CDR1 and CDR2 (germline): LNHDA, SQIVND (reference sequence). The CDR3 runs 14 residues. Trimming removed 3 bases from V and 1 base from J, with 8 bases in between. The CDR3 sequence: CASSMRSGTDTQYF. Written as DNA, the CDR3 is TGTGCCAGTAGTATGAGGAGCGGCACAGATACGCAGTATTTT.

V usage is TRBV3-1 and J usage is TRBJ2-5; 7 bases are a match to TRBD1. CDR1 and CDR2 from the germline V gene are LGHDT and YNNKEL (reference sequence). V was pared by 3 bases and J by 2 bases, with 3 bases of the junction left unmatched. The CDR3 extends over 14 amino acids. CDR3 DNA: TGTGCCAGCAGCCACCAGGGGGTACAAGAGACCCAGTACTTC. Translation gives CASSHQGVQETQYF.

The gene calls are TRBV29-1 and TRBJ1-1; 8 nucleotides align to TRBD1. Germline CDR1 SQVTM, CDR2 ANQGSEA. The CDR3 consists of 13 residues. After removal of 6 bases from V and 6 bases from J, the junction contained 9 bases not matched to a gene. The CDR3 bases are TGCAGCGTCTTGACAGGGGTGGGCGCTGAAGCTTTCTTT. It encodes CSVLTGVGAEAFF.

The chain joins TRBV20-1 to TRBJ2-3; 9 bases align to TRBD2. J lost 5 bases, V lost 0 bases, and 15 bases had no gene match. Germline CDR1 DFQATT, CDR2 SNEGSKA (reference sequence). The CDR3 extends over 18 amino acids. In nucleotides, the CDR3 is TGCAGTGCTAGAGATCCCAGCGGGGCGGGGGGGCAACAAGATACGCAGTATTTT. Amino acid sequence: CSARDPSGAGGQQDTQYF.

The rearrangement uses TRBV2 and TRBJ1-2; 8 bases align to TRBD1. V was pared by 8 bases and J by 8 bases, with 10 bases of the junction left unmatched. The CDR3 is 13 residues long. CDR1 is SNHLY and CDR2 is FYNNEI in the germline V gene. DNA for the CDR3: TGTGCCAGCCGCCTGGACAGGGCGGGGGGCTACACCTTC. Its protein is CASRLDRAGGYTF.

This clonotype was found once. This chain uses TRBV7-9 with TRBJ2-2; 8 bases map to TRBD1. The germline CDR1 and CDR2 sequences are SEHNR and FQNEAQ (reference sequence). The CDR3 totals 19 residues. V dropped 4 bases and J dropped 5; count of bases not matched to a gene: 18. CDR3 sequence reads: CASSSLPRMQGALTGELFF. The CDR3 DNA reads as TGTGCCAGCAGCTCTCTCCCTCGGATGCAGGGGGCGCTTACCGGGGAGCTGTTTTTT.

The rearrangement uses TRBV5-1 and TRBJ2-5; TRBD2 is a possible D gene (5 bases). The CDR3 has 14 amino acids. V lost 0 bases and J 5 bases, leaving 11 bases between the germline ends. CDR1 SGHRS and CDR2 YFSETQ come from the germline V gene. The CDR3 sequence: CASSLGPEEETQYF. The CDR3 DNA reads as TGCGCCAGCAGCTTGGGGCCGGAGGAGGAGACCCAGTACTTC.

The chain links TRBV12-3 or TRBV12-4 to TRBJ2-5; 15 bases are a match to TRBD2. The CDR3 extends over 17 amino acids. V lost 5 bases and J lost 1; bases outside the gene matches: 5. CDR3 region: CASSPGTSGGIQETQYF. The CDR3 DNA reads as TGTGCCAGCAGTCCCGGGACTAGCGGGGGGATCCAAGAGACCCAGTACTTC.

V gene TRBV30 combines with J gene TRBJ2-1, with 7 bases that match TRBD2. Germline V CDR1 and CDR2: GTSNPN, SVGIG (reference sequence). Losses at the gene ends were 2 bases for V and 10 bases for J; bases not matched to a gene: 8. This CDR3 contains 13 residues. CDR3 sequence: CAWSPDSGGEQFF. CDR3 sequence (DNA): TGTGCCTGGAGTCCCGACTCCGGGGGGGAGCAGTTCTTC.

As DNA, the CDR3 is TGTGCCACCAGTCCCGGGACCGGGCCCCAGCATTTT. Translating gives CATSPGTGPQHF. This chain connects TRBV24-1 to TRBJ1-5; D is possibly TRBD1 (5 bases). V lost 6 bases and J 9 bases, leaving 11 bases between the germline ends. CDR1 is KGHDR and CDR2 is SFDVKD in the germline V gene. The CDR3 has 12 residues.

The chain has TRBV6-1 and TRBJ2-6; 12 nucleotides agree with TRBD2. With 6 bases clipped from V and 0 bases from J, the junction kept 6 bases outside the gene matches. The germline gives CDR1 MNHNS, CDR2 SASEGT. The CDR3 is 18 residues long. The CDR3 loop is CASRDGLAGLSGANVLTF. CDR3 nucleotide sequence: TGTGCCAGCAGAGACGGACTAGCGGGACTCTCTGGGGCCAACGTCCTGACTTTC.

The CDR3 region is CATSRDLATDTQYF. In nucleotides, the CDR3 is TGTGCCACCAGCAGAGATCTAGCCACAGATACGCAGTATTTT. The rearrangement uses TRBV15 and TRBJ2-3; D is possibly TRBD2 (5 bases). The ends were cut back, 0 bases at V and 2 bases at J, with 6 bases in the middle. The CDR3 has 14 amino acids. CDR1 and CDR2 (germline): LNHNV, YYDKDF (reference sequence).

The rearrangement links TRBV29-1 to TRBJ2-1; no clear D gene. The CDR3 is 11 amino acids. CDR1 and CDR2 (germline): SQVTM, ANQGSEA. Trimming stripped 7 bases from V and 6 bases from J, with 10 bases between. The DNA of the CDR3 is TGCAGCGCCCGCTGGGGCAATGAGCAGTTCTTC. This codes for CSARWGNEQFF.

This clonotype showed up just a few times. The gene calls are TRBV5-1 and TRBJ2-5, with D possibly matching TRBD2 (5 bases). The V gene lost 0 bases and the J gene lost 5 bases, with 11 bases spanning the gap. Germline values: CDR1 SGHRS, CDR2 YFSETQ. The CDR3 contains 14 residues. The CDR3 DNA reads TGCGCCAGCAGCTTGGGGGCAGCGGCGGAGACCCAGTACTTC. This gives the protein CASSLGAAAETQYF.

V gene TRBV5-1 combines with J gene TRBJ2-1; 15 bases line up with TRBD2. The J segment lost 12 bases and the V segment lost 4 bases, leaving 8 bases of the junction unmatched. Looked up from germline, CDR1 is SGHRS and CDR2 is YFSETQ. The CDR3 is made up of 15 amino acids. DNA of the CDR3: TGCGCCAGCAGCCCTGGGACTAGCGGGGGGAGGGGGCAGTTCTTC. Amino acid sequence: CASSPGTSGGRGQFF.

The rearrangement joins TRBV24-1 to TRBJ2-1; tentative D call: TRBD1 (5 bases). The CDR3 loop spans 15 amino acids. Germline CDR1 reads KGHDR; CDR2 reads SFDVKD. V was pared by 6 bases and J by 7 bases, with 18 bases between. The CDR3 loop reads CATSPTGAGINEQFF. Written as DNA, the CDR3 is TGTGCCACCAGTCCAACTGGGGCCGGAATTAATGAGCAGTTCTTC.

The CDR3 DNA reads as TGCAGTGCTAGCTGGGACAGGGTATATGGCTACACCTTC. This translates into CSASWDRVYGYTF. The chain recombines TRBV20-1 with TRBJ1-2, with 9 bases fitting TRBD1. There are 13 residues in the CDR3. J was trimmed by 5 bases and V by 3 bases; bases with no gene match: 4. Germline values: CDR1 DFQATT, CDR2 SNEGSKA (reference sequence).

The genes are TRBV5-1 and TRBJ2-1, with a possible D match to TRBD1 (6 bases). CDR1 is SGHRS and CDR2 is YFSETQ in the germline V gene. V shed 4 bases and J shed 7 bases, with 18 bases lying between them. This CDR3 is built from 15 residues. DNA of the CDR3: TGCGCCAGCAGCCTCGTTACAGGGTTAGGGAATGAGCAGTTCTTC. Amino acids: CASSLVTGLGNEQFF. The whole variable domain, remainder taken from reference TRBV5-1 and TRBJ2-1, is KAGVTQTPRYLIKTRGQQVTLSCSPISGHRSVSWYQQTPGQGLQFLFEYFSETQRNKGNFPGRFSGRQFSNSRSEMNVSTLELGDSALYLCASSLVTGLGNEQFFGPGTRLTVL.

The V call is TRBV7-2, the J call TRBJ2-2, with TRBD2 matching over 10 bases. Trimming cost V 7 bases and J 8 bases; bases outside gene matches: 7. The CDR3 spans 14 residues. Germline V CDR1 and CDR2: SGHTA, FQGNSA. This chain's CDR3 is CASTPSGRTGELFF. DNA for the CDR3: TGTGCCAGCACGCCTAGCGGGAGAACTGGGGAGCTGTTTTTT.